This TCR beta chain originates from a study of CD8 T cells in ankylosing spondylitis. Study observations and caveats: A TCR beta motif of fewer than 10 highly homologous variants seemed to mark ankylosing spondylitis blood. Within matched ankylosing spondylitis synovial fluid, disease-linked clones were reportedly significantly enriched. Researchers report that disease-linked clones proved CD8+ and relatively rare in peripheral blood. In synovial fluid and blood from reactive arthritis, some motif variants were previously reported.

As the method for making TCR beta libraries, quantitative 5'-RACE with molecular barcodes was used. TCRdb called the 5' RACE reads again in MiXCR, with one record for every CDR3 protein. The profile covers 700,000 to 850,000 distinct CDR3 sequences, with roughly 12% appearing a single time and just over 0.5% taken by the ten largest. This CDR3 has 15 residues. Per germline, CDR1 MNHNS and CDR2 SASEGT. The ends were cut back, 6 bases at V and 0 bases at J, with 15 bases in the middle. This clonotype was found a few times. The antigen remains unidentified. The V gene is TRBV6-1, the J gene TRBJ2-7, with D tentatively TRBD2 (6 bases). The receptor was derived from a male donor with ankylosing spondylitis. Sequencing was carried out using blood, either unsorted or a sorted T cell fraction (not recorded which). CDR3 coding DNA: TGTGCCAGCAGACGGGGCGGAGGGAGCTCCTACGAGCAGTACTTC. It encodes CASRRGGGSSYEQYF.